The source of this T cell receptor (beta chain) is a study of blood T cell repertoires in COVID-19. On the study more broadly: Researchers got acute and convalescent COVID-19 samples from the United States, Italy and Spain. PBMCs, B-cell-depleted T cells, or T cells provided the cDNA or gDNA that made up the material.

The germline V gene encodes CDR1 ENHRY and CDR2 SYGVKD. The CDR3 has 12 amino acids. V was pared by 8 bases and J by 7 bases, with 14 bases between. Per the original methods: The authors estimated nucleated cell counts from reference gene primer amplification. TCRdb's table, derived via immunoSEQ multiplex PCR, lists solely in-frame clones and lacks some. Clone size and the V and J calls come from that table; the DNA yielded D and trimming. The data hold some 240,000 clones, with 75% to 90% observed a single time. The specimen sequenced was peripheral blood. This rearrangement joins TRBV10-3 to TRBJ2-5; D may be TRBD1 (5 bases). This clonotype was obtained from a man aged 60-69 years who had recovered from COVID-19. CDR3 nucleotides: TGTGCCATCGCCAGGGCCTCGGGGACCCAGTACTTC. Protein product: CAIARASGTQYF.